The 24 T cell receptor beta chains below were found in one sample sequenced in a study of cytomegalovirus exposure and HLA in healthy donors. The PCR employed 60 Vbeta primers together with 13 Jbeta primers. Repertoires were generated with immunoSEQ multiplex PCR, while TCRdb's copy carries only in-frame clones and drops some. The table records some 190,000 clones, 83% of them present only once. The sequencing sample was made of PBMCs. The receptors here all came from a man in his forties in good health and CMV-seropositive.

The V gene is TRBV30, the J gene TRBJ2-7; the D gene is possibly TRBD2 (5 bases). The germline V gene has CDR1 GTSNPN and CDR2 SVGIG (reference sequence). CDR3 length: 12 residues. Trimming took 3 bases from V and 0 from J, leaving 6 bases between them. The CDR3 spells CAWSLASYEQYF. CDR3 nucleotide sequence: TGTGCCTGGAGCCTAGCCTCCTACGAGCAGTACTTC.

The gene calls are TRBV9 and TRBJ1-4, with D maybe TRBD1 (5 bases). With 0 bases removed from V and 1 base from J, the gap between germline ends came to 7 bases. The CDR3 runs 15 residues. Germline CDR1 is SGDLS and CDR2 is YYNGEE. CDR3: CASSVERGTNEKLFF. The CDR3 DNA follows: TGTGCCAGCAGCGTAGAAAGGGGAACTAATGAAAAACTGTTTTTT.

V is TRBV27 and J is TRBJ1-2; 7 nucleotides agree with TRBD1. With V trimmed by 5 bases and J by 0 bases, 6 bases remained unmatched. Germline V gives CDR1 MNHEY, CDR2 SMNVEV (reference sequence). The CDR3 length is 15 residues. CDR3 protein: CASSPWDRANYGYTF. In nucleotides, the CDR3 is TGTGCCAGCAGTCCATGGGACAGAGCTAACTATGGCTACACCTTC.

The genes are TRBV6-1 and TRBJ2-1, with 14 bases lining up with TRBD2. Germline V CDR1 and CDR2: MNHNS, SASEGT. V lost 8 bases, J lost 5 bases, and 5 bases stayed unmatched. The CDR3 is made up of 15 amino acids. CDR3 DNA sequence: TGTGCCAGCGCTCGGGGACTAGCGGGAGACAATGAGCAGTTCTTC. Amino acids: CASARGLAGDNEQFF.

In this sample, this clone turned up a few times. CDR3 DNA sequence: TGCGCCAGCAGCCAAGAGGGGGGAGGGAGCTATGGCTACACCTTC. This sequence encodes CASSQEGGGSYGYTF. This chain uses TRBV4-1 with TRBJ1-2; a weak D match, TRBD1 (5 bases). Trimming stripped 0 bases from V and 4 bases from J, with 12 bases between. The CDR3 covers 15 residues. The germline V gene has CDR1 MGHRA and CDR2 YSYEKL.

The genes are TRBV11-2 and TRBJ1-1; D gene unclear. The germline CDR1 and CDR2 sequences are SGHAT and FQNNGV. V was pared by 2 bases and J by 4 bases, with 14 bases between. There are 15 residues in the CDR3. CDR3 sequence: CASSLIVGWSTEAFF. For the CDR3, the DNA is TGTGCCAGCAGCTTAATAGTAGGATGGAGCACTGAAGCTTTCTTT.

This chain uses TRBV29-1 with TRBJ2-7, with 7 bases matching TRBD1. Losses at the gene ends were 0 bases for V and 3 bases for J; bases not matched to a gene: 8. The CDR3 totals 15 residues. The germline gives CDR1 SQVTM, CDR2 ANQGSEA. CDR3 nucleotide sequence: TGCAGCGTTGAAGACTCGACAGGGAGCAACTACGAGCAGTACTTC. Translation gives CSVEDSTGSNYEQYF.

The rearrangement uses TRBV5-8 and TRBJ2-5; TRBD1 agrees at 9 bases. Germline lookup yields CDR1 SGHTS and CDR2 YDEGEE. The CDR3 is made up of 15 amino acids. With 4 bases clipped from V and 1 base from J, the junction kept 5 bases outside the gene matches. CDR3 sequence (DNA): TGTGCCAGCAGCAAGACAGGGGGGGCCCAAGAGACCCAGTACTTC. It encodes CASSKTGGAQETQYF.

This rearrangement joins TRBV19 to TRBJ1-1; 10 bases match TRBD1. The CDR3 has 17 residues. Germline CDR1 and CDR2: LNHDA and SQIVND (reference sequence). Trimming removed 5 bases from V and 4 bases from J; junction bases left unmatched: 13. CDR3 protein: CASSVRDRGPFSTEAFF. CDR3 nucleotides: TGTGCCAGTAGTGTACGGGACAGGGGCCCGTTCTCCACTGAAGCTTTCTTT.

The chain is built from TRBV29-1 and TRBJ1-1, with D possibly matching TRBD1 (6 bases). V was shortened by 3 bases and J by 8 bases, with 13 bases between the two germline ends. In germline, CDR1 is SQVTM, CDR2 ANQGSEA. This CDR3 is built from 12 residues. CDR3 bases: TGCAGCGTTGACAGGGGACTAATGGAAGCTTTCTTT. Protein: CSVDRGLMEAFF.

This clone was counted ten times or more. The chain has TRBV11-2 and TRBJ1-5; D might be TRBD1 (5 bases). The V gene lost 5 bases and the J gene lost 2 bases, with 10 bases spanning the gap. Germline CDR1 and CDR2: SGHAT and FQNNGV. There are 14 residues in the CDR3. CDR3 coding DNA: TGTGCCAGCAGCGTCACGACAGGCAATCAGCCCCAGCATTTT. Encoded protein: CASSVTTGNQPQHF.

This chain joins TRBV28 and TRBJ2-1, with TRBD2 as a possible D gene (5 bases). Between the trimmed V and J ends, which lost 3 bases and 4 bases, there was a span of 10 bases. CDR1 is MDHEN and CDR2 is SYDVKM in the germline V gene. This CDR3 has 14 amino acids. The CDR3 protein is CASSLHGLYNEQFF. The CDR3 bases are TGTGCCAGCAGTTTGCACGGACTTTACAATGAGCAGTTCTTC.

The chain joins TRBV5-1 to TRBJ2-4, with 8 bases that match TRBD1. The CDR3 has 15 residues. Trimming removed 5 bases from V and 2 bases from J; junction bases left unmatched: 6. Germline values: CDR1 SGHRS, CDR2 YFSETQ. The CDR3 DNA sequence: TGCGCCAGCAGTGGGGGACAGGTTTCCAAAAACATTCAGTACTTC. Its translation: CASSGGQVSKNIQYF.

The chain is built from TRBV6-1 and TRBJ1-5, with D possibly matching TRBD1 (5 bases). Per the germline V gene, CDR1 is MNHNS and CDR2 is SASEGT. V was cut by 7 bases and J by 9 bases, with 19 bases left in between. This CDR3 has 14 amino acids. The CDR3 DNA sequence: TGTGCCAGCACAGGGACGGGAGGAGATACGCCCCAGCATTTT. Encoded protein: CASTGTGGDTPQHF.

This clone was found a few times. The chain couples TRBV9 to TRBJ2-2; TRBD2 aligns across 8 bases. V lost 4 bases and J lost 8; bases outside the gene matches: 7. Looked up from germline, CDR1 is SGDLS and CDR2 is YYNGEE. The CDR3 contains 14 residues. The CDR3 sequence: CASSSSGGVGELFF. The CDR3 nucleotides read TGTGCCAGCAGCTCGTCGGGGGGGGTGGGGGAGCTGTTTTTT.

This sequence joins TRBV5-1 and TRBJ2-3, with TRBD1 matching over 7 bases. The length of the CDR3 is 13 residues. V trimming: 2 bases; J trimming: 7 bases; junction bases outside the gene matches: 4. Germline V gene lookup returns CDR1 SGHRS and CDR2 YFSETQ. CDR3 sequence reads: CASSFNRGHTQYF. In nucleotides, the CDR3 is TGCGCCAGCAGCTTCAACAGGGGACATACGCAGTATTTT.

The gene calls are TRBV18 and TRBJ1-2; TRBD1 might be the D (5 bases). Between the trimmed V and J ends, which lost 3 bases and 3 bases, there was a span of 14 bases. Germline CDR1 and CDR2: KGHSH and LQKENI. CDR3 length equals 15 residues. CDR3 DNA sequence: TGTGCCAGCTCACCTTCGGCCAGGGAGGACTATGGCTACACCTTC. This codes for CASSPSAREDYGYTF. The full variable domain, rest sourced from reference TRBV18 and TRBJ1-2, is NAGVMQNPRHLVRRRGQEARLRCSPMKGHSHVYWYRQLPEEGLKFMVYLQKENIIDESGMPKERFSAEFPKEGPSILRIQQVVRGDSAAYFCASSPSAREDYGYTFGSGTRLTVV.

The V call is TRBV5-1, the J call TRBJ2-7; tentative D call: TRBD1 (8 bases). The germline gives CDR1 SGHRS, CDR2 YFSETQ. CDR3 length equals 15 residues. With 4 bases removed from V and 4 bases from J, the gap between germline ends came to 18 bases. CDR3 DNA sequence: TGCGCCAGCAGCCCCCTTACAGGGGGGGGTTACGAGCAGTACTTC. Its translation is CASSPLTGGGYEQYF. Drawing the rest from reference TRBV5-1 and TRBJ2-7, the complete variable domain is KAGVTQTPRYLIKTRGQQVTLSCSPISGHRSVSWYQQTPGQGLQFLFEYFSETQRNKGNFPGRFSGRQFSNSRSEMNVSTLELGDSALYLCASSPLTGGGYEQYFGPGTRLTVT.

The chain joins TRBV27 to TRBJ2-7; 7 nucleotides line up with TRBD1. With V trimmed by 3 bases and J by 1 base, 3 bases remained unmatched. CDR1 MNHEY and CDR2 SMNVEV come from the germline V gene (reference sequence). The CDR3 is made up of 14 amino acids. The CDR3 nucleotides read TGTGCCAGCAGTTTGGGACAGACATCCTACGAGCAGTACTTC. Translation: CASSLGQTSYEQYF.

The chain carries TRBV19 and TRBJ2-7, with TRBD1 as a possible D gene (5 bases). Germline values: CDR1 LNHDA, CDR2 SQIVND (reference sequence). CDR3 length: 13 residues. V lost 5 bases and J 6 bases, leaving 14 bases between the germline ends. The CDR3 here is CASSFFQGAEQYF. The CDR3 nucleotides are TGTGCCAGTAGTTTCTTCCAAGGGGCCGAGCAGTACTTC.

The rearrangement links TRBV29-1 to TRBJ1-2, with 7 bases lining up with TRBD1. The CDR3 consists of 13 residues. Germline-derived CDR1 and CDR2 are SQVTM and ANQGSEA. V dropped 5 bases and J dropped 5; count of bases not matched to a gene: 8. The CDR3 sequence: CSVNRQGEYGYTF. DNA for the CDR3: TGCAGCGTTAACAGACAGGGAGAATATGGCTACACCTTC.

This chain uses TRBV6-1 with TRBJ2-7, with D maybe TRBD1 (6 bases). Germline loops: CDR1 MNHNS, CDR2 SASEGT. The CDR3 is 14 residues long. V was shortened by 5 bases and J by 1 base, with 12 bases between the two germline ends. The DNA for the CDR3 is TGTGCCAGCAGTCGGACAGTCCAATCCTACGAGCAGTACTTC. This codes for CASSRTVQSYEQYF.

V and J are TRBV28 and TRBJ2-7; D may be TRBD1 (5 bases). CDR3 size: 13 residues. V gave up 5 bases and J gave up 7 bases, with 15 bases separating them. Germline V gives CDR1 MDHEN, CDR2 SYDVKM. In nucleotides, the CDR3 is TGTGCCAGCAGTGAAAGGGGCGAGAGGGAGCAGTACTTC. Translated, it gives CASSERGEREQYF.

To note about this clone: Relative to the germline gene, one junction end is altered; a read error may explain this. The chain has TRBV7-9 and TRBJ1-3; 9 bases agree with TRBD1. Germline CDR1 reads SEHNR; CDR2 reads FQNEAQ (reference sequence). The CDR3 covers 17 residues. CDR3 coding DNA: TGTTCCAGCAGCTTAGTACCTGGGACAGGGTATGGAAACACCATATATTTT. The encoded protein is CSSSLVPGTGYGNTIYF.